The sequence of this T cell receptor beta chain was determined in a study of T cells in Graves' hyperthyroidism and ophthalmopathy. Study in general: Peripheral blood specimens were obtained at initial diagnosis, prior to any treatment. Points from the study as a whole: Median prediction lead before ophthalmopathy onset was 5 to 7.5 months with the model. Blood held most thyroid clonotypes expanded above 0.001 frequency.

This clonotype turned up a few times. What it binds is unknown. Graves' hyperthyroidism qualified as stable when ophthalmopathy did not progress within 18 months. The length of the CDR3 is 15 residues. Germline CDR1 reads SGHNT; CDR2 reads YENEEA. Trimming at V came to 5 bases and at J to 6 bases, leaving 13 bases not matched to a gene. Amplification of TCR beta CDR3 regions was performed using RNA transcripts as template. TCR CDR3 underwent first-round RT-PCR with the HTBI primer set. TCRdb recomputed calls from the multiplex PCR reads with MiXCR, one row per CDR3 protein. Of about 210,000 distinct CDR3 sequences listed, approximately 17% are singletons.

This clonotype originated in a man over 45 with Graves' hyperthyroidism. The chain recombines TRBV11-3 with TRBJ2-7; 7 nucleotides align to TRBD2. The sample consisted of blood. In DNA form, the CDR3 reads TGTGCCAGCAGCAGATACGGGACTATGGGCTCCGAGCAGTACTTC. Encoded protein: CASSRYGTMGSEQYF. Variable domain in full (rest from reference TRBV11-3 and TRBJ2-7): EAGVVQSPRYKIIEKKQPVAFWCNPISGHNTLYWYLQNLGQGPELLIRYENEEAVDDSQLPKDRFSAERLKGVDSTLKIQPAELGDSAVYLCASSRYGTMGSEQYFGPGTRLTVT.